Shown below are 9 T cell receptor beta chains from a single sample sequenced in a study of T cells in Graves' hyperthyroidism and ophthalmopathy. The CDR3 regions of TCR beta were amplified from RNA transcripts. The HTBI primer set was used in a first-round RT-PCR of the TCR CDR3. TCRdb reprocessed the multiplex PCR reads with MiXCR, giving one entry per CDR3 protein. The sample holds about 500,000 distinct CDR3 sequences, roughly 18% seen once. Sequencing was done on a sample of blood. The source of these receptors is a woman younger than 30 with Graves' ophthalmopathy.

The genes are TRBV6-2 or TRBV6-3 and TRBJ2-6; 8 nucleotides agree with TRBD1. Germline values: CDR1 MNHEY, CDR2 SVGEGT. The junction had 6 bases not matched to a gene; V was cut back by 10 bases and J by 1 base. The CDR3 contains 15 residues. The CDR3 bases are TGTGCCATCGGGACAGGCGCATCTGGGGCCAACGTCCTGACTTTC. Translated: CAIGTGASGANVLTF.

This clonotype was seen more than once but under ten times. V usage is TRBV19 and J usage is TRBJ2-3; TRBD1 matches 9 bases. The trim removed 1 base at V and 4 bases at J, leaving 6 bases unmatched. CDR3 size: 16 residues. CDR1 is LNHDA, CDR2 SQIVND, per germline (reference sequence). Here the CDR3 DNA reads TGTGCCAGTAGTATAGGCCCGGGACAGGGCTCAGATACGCAGTATTTT. Translation: CASSIGPGQGSDTQYF.

This clonotype was observed many times. The gene calls are TRBV6-1 and TRBJ1-2, with D possibly being TRBD1 (6 bases). Trimming left V 5 bases short and J 4 bases short, with 23 bases between. Germline-derived CDR1 and CDR2 are MNHNS and SASEGT. CDR3 length: 17 amino acids. As DNA, the CDR3 is TGTGCCAGCAGTCCACAAGATCGGACAGTTAGGAGCTATGGCTACACCTTC. It translates to CASSPQDRTVRSYGYTF.

This clonotype occurred many times. The genes are TRBV30 and TRBJ1-1; D gene ambiguous. V lost 2 bases and J lost 7, with 8 bases in between. There are 11 residues in the CDR3. The germline V gene encodes CDR1 GTSNPN and CDR2 SVGIG (reference sequence). In DNA form, the CDR3 reads TGTGCCTGGAGTCGTGGGATTGAAGCTTTCTTT. Translated: CAWSRGIEAFF.

This clonotype occurred a few times. The chain joins TRBV4-1 to TRBJ1-3; D remains unclear. Germline values: CDR1 MGHRA, CDR2 YSYEKL. V lost 0 bases and J lost 4, with 10 bases in between. The CDR3 totals 15 residues. CDR3 in DNA: TGCGCCAGCAGCCAAGAAAGGGCGCTGGGAAACACCATATATTTT. Its protein product is CASSQERALGNTIYF.

DNA for the CDR3: TGTGCCAGCAGCTTAGATCATGGCTACACCTTC. As protein: CASSLDHGYTF. This chain joins TRBV7-9 and TRBJ1-2; D is unclear. Looked up from germline, CDR1 is SEHNR and CDR2 is FQNEAQ (reference sequence). The CDR3 runs to 11 residues. The germline V and J ends were trimmed by 1 base and 6 bases, with 3 bases remaining between them.

In this sample, this clonotype turned up a few times. The chain has TRBV29-1 and TRBJ1-1; 9 bases map to TRBD1. With 5 bases clipped from V and 6 bases from J, the junction kept 4 bases outside the gene matches. CDR1 SQVTM and CDR2 ANQGSEA come from the germline V gene. This CDR3 has 12 residues. The CDR3 is CSVRGQGAEAFF. The DNA for the CDR3 is TGCAGCGTTAGGGGACAGGGAGCTGAAGCTTTCTTT.

This chain connects TRBV29-1 to TRBJ1-2; D call uncertain. V was trimmed by 4 bases and J by 0 bases, leaving 9 bases between them. The CDR3 sequence is 13 residues long. Germline V gives CDR1 SQVTM, CDR2 ANQGSEA. CDR3 DNA sequence: TGCAGCGTTGGCTCCGGGGCTAACTATGGCTACACCTTC. Protein sequence: CSVGSGANYGYTF.

This clonotype was recorded many times. The J gene is TRBJ2-7, the V gene TRBV3-1; D ambiguous. This CDR3 contains 14 residues. Trimming stripped 4 bases from V and 0 bases from J, with 10 bases between. CDR1 is LGHDT, CDR2 YNNKEL, per germline (reference sequence). The CDR3 protein is CASSPTESSYEQYF. The DNA of the CDR3 is TGTGCCAGCAGCCCTACAGAGAGCTCCTACGAGCAGTACTTC.